Below, 10 T cell receptor beta chains from the same sample are listed, as sequenced in a study of cytomegalovirus exposure and HLA in healthy donors. PCR used 60 Vbeta primers and 13 Jbeta primers. TCRdb's copy holds only in-frame clones and misses some; the assay was immunoSEQ multiplex PCR. The sample yields approximately 120,000 clones, roughly 80% seen once. Sequenced input: PBMCs. These receptors came from a man aged 18 to 29 in good health and CMV-seropositive.

The CDR3 DNA is TGCGCCAGCAGCTTGGGGGGACAGGGATCAGACTATGGCTACACCTTC. It translates to CASSLGGQGSDYGYTF. The chain employs TRBV5-1 and TRBJ1-2; TRBD1 aligns across 9 bases. CDR1 SGHRS and CDR2 YFSETQ come from the germline V gene. Unmatched junction bases numbered 6, after V lost 0 bases and J lost 3 bases. This CDR3 spans 16 amino acids.

The chain employs TRBV19 and TRBJ1-1, with D perhaps matching TRBD1 (6 bases). Trimming removed 1 base at V and 1 base at J, with 13 bases between. Looked up from germline, CDR1 is LNHDA and CDR2 is SQIVND (reference sequence). The CDR3 consists of 16 residues. CDR3 residues: CASSIGGVRGNTEAFF. CDR3 DNA: TGTGCCAGTAGTATAGGTGGCGTCAGGGGGAACACTGAAGCTTTCTTT.

J is TRBJ2-2 and V is TRBV12-2; the table's D call TRBD2 went unverified against the DNA. TRBV12-2 is described as a pseudogene. The CDR3 loop spans 13 amino acids. In DNA, the CDR3 is TGTGCAAGTCGCTGCCGGTGCACCGGGGAGCTGTTTTTT. Translation gives CASRCRCTGELFF.

V gene TRBV7-9 combines with J gene TRBJ1-1, with TRBD1 identical over 8 bases. Trimming took 0 bases from V and 9 from J; bases not matched to a gene: 9. The CDR3 runs to 15 residues. Per germline, CDR1 SEHNR and CDR2 FQNEAQ (reference sequence). The DNA of the CDR3 is TGTGCCAGCAGCTTAGCCGCAGGGGGCATGTCTAAAGCTTTCTTT. The encoded protein is CASSLAAGGMSKAFF.

The V gene is TRBV7-2, the J gene TRBJ2-1; 15 positions match TRBD2. CDR1 SGHTA and CDR2 FQGNSA come from the germline V gene. The CDR3 contains 15 residues. V lost 5 bases, J lost 10 bases, and 6 bases stayed unmatched. The CDR3 nucleotides read TGTGCCAGCAGCCCACCGGGACTAGCGGGAGGAGAGCAGTTCTTC. Amino acid sequence: CASSPPGLAGGEQFF.

This clone was seen a handful of times. CDR3 amino acids: CASSSGGTTGELFF. Here the CDR3 DNA reads TGTGCCAGCAGTTCGGGGGGTACCACCGGGGAGCTGTTTTTT. The chain is built from TRBV6-5 and TRBJ2-2; TRBD2 aligns across 7 bases. The germline gives CDR1 MNHEY, CDR2 SVGAGI. There are 14 residues in the CDR3. The V segment lost 4 bases and the J segment 4 bases; nucleotides outside the gene matches: 3.

The V call is TRBV12-5, the J call TRBJ2-3; D remains ambiguous. Germline V gives CDR1 LGHNT, CDR2 FRNRAP. CDR3 length: 11 residues. The ends were cut back, 5 bases at V and 4 bases at J, with 4 bases in the middle. This CDR3 reads CASGLADTQYF. For the CDR3, the DNA is TGTGCTAGTGGTCTAGCAGATACGCAGTATTTT.

The V call is TRBV5-4, the J call TRBJ2-1, with 7 bases matching TRBD1. The germline CDR1 and CDR2 sequences are SGHNT and YYREEE (reference sequence). This CDR3 region has 14 residues. The trim removed 3 bases at V and 3 bases at J, leaving 3 bases unmatched. CDR3 in DNA: TGTGCCAGCAGCTCCCGGACAGGCTACAATGAGCAGTTCTTC. Translating gives CASSSRTGYNEQFF.

V is TRBV7-2 and J is TRBJ1-1, with a tentative D call TRBD1 (6 bases). CDR1 SGHTA and CDR2 FQGNSA come from the germline V gene. The ends were cut back, 5 bases at V and 1 base at J, with 11 bases in the middle. The CDR3 runs to 14 residues. CDR3 residues: CASSPGQRNTEAFF. The CDR3 DNA is TGTGCCAGCAGCCCAGGACAGAGGAACACTGAAGCTTTCTTT. The full variable domain, in which reference TRBV7-2 and TRBJ1-1 provide the parts outside the CDR3, is GAGVSQSPSNKVTEKGKDVELRCDPISGHTALYWYRQSLGQGLEFLIYFQGNSAPDKSGLPSDRFSAERTGGSVSTLTIQRTQQEDSAVYLCASSPGQRNTEAFFGQGTRLTVV.

As DNA, the CDR3 is TGTGCCAGCAGCGTTGACAGGGGCCGGCAGCCCCAGCATTTT. Translated: CASSVDRGRQPQHF. The rearrangement joins TRBV2 to TRBJ1-5; 8 positions match TRBD1. Germline V lookup: CDR1 SNHLY, CDR2 FYNNEI. The CDR3 totals 14 residues. V dropped 6 bases and J dropped 7; count of bases not matched to a gene: 8.